These 20 T cell receptor beta chains were all obtained from the same sample, sequenced in a study of shared clonotypes between healthy human individuals. TCRdb keeps only in-frame clones here, not all; method: immunoSEQ multiplex PCR. The sample contains 400,000 to 550,000 clones, roughly 85% of which appear only once. Specimen: PBMCs. Every receptor here comes from a woman aged 40 to 50 in good health. Some clones in this sample may be carry-over from other donors' samples.

The chain employs TRBV30 and TRBJ2-3, with 7 bases lining up with TRBD1. CDR3 size: 14 residues. The germline gives CDR1 GTSNPN, CDR2 SVGIG (reference sequence). V trimming: 2 bases; J trimming: 2 bases; junction bases outside the gene matches: 4. The CDR3 sequence: CAWSMGQLTDTQYF. CDR3 nucleotides: TGTGCCTGGAGTATGGGACAGCTCACAGATACGCAGTATTTT. The variable domain in full, with the rest retrieved from reference TRBV30 and TRBJ2-3, is SQTIHQWPATLVQPVGSPLSLECTVEGTSNPNLYWYRQAAGRGLQLLFYSVGIGQISSEVPQNLSASRPQDRQFILSSKKLLLSDSGFYLCAWSMGQLTDTQYFGPGTRLTVL.

This clone was counted between two and nine times. V and J are TRBV2 and TRBJ1-2; TRBD1 matches 7 bases. CDR1 and CDR2 from the germline V gene are SNHLY and FYNNEI. V dropped 8 bases and J dropped 4; count of bases not matched to a gene: 10. The CDR3 covers 14 residues. Here the CDR3 reads CASAGEGAGYGYTF. CDR3 DNA sequence: TGTGCCAGCGCGGGTGAGGGGGCTGGCTATGGCTACACCTTC.

V gene TRBV19 combines with J gene TRBJ2-4; TRBD2 agrees at 10 bases. The germline gives CDR1 LNHDA, CDR2 SQIVND (reference sequence). The ends lost 5 bases at V and 0 bases at J; junction bases unmatched: 4. This CDR3 spans 16 amino acids. The CDR3 DNA sequence: TGTGCCAGTAGTGGACTAGCGGAAATAGCCAAAAACATTCAGTACTTC. Its translation: CASSGLAEIAKNIQYF.

J is TRBJ1-2 and V is TRBV18; the D is unclear. The germline gives CDR1 KGHSH, CDR2 LQKENI. This CDR3 has 12 amino acids. Trimming shortened V by 6 bases and J by 4 bases, and 9 bases separated the two germline ends. The CDR3 coding sequence is TGTGCCAGCTCCGAGACGGGCTATGGCTACACCTTC. It encodes CASSETGYGYTF. The full variable domain, completed using reference TRBV18 and TRBJ1-2, is NAGVMQNPRHLVRRRGQEARLRCSPMKGHSHVYWYRQLPEEGLKFMVYLQKENIIDESGMPKERFSAEFPKEGPSILRIQQVVRGDSAAYFCASSETGYGYTFGSGTRLTVV.

The chain is built from TRBV21-1 and TRBJ2-1; the DNA was not compared with TRBD2, the D call given in the table. TRBV21-1 is a pseudogene locus. The CDR3 loop spans 20 amino acids. This CDR3 reads CASSKEVEVSSGRTYNEQFF. In nucleotides, the CDR3 is TGTGCCAGCAGCAAAGAAGTGGAGGTTTCTAGCGGGAGGACCTACAATGAGCAGTTCTTC.

This chain joins TRBV7-9 and TRBJ1-1; unclear D gene. The CDR3 runs to 13 residues. Germline V gene sequence: CDR1 SEHNR, CDR2 FQNEAQ (reference sequence). Trimming took 3 bases from V and 1 from J, leaving 6 bases between them. The CDR3 protein is CASSFTANTEAFF. Here the CDR3 DNA reads TGTGCCAGCAGCTTCACAGCGAACACTGAAGCTTTCTTT.

Remarks on this clone: Other nucleotide sequences in the sample specify the same CDR3. The CDR3 region has the DNA TGTGCCAGCAGCGTAGGAGGCAGCTCTGGAAACACCATATATTTT. Its protein product is CASSVGGSSGNTIYF. The rearrangement uses TRBV9 and TRBJ1-3; no firm D call. Germline CDR1 is SGDLS and CDR2 is YYNGEE. CDR3 size: 15 residues. Deletions cut 0 bases from V and 0 bases from J, with 7 bases between.

The rearrangement links TRBV10-2 to TRBJ1-5; TRBD1 aligns across 7 bases. V lost 4 bases to trimming and J lost 2 bases; unmatched junction nucleotides: 8. The CDR3 length is 16 residues. The germline gives CDR1 WSHSY, CDR2 SAAADI. The CDR3, as DNA: TGCGCCAGCAGTGGGGCCTCCCAGGGGGGCAATCAGCCCCAGCATTTT. Translation gives CASSGASQGGNQPQHF.

The CDR3 sequence is CASSQLRGGTDTQYF. CDR3 in DNA: TGTGCCAGCAGCCAACTCAGGGGTGGTACAGATACGCAGTATTTT. The rearrangement uses TRBV4-2 and TRBJ2-3, with D possibly TRBD1 on 6 matching bases. CDR1 and CDR2 (germline): LGHNA, YNFKEQ. V was clipped by 2 bases and J by 3 bases, with 12 bases between them. CDR3 length equals 15 residues.

J is TRBJ2-7 and V is TRBV27; D is perhaps TRBD2 (6 bases). This CDR3 spans 13 amino acids. Deletions cut 8 bases from V and 1 base from J, with 12 bases between. Germline lookup yields CDR1 MNHEY and CDR2 SMNVEV (reference sequence). The CDR3 DNA reads as TGTGCCAGCCAACTTAGCGGATCCTACGAGCAGTACTTC. This translates into CASQLSGSYEQYF.

This clone was picked up many times. J is TRBJ2-7 and V is TRBV7-2, with 9 bases lining up with TRBD2. The CDR3 loop spans 18 amino acids. CDR1 SGHTA and CDR2 FQGNSA come from the germline V gene. Losses at the gene ends were 5 bases for V and 3 bases for J; bases not matched to a gene: 17. The CDR3 sequence: CASSLGGYRGLASYEQYF. CDR3 nucleotide sequence: TGTGCCAGCAGCCTAGGGGGGTATCGAGGACTAGCGAGCTACGAGCAGTACTTC.

The chain uses TRBV4-1 and TRBJ2-3; D might be TRBD2 (5 bases). The CDR3 loop spans 13 amino acids. CDR1 is MGHRA, CDR2 YSYEKL, per germline. Trimming pared 5 bases from V and 4 bases from J, leaving 10 bases between. CDR3 sequence reads: CASSGSRADTQYF. The CDR3 nucleotides are TGCGCCAGCAGCGGGAGTAGGGCAGATACGCAGTATTTT.

The chain recombines TRBV19 with TRBJ2-7; TRBD1 agrees at 7 bases. This CDR3 has 13 amino acids. Germline V lookup: CDR1 LNHDA, CDR2 SQIVND (reference sequence). The J segment lost 3 bases and the V segment lost 9 bases, leaving 8 bases of the junction unmatched. The CDR3 bases are TGTGCCAGCGCCCGGGACAGAGGCTACGAGCAGTACTTC. This translates into CASARDRGYEQYF. Together with reference TRBV19 and TRBJ2-7, the CDR3 gives the full variable domain: DGGITQSPKYLFRKEGQNVTLSCEQNLNHDAMYWYRQDPGQGLRLIYYSQIVNDFQKGDIAEGYSVSREKKESFPLTVTSAQKNPTAFYLCASARDRGYEQYFGPGTRLTVT.

As regards this clone: A read error may explain this, as a much larger clone is one base away. This chain uses TRBV5-1 with TRBJ2-5; 13 positions match TRBD2. CDR3 size: 17 residues. Germline V gene data show CDR1 as SGHRS and CDR2 as YFSETQ. The CDR3 region has the DNA TGCGTCAGCAGCCCGCGACCGGGACTAGCGGGAACGGAGACCCAGTACTTC. As protein: CVSSPRPGLAGTETQYF.

The rearrangement uses TRBV5-1 and TRBJ2-1; D is unclear. Trimming left V 0 bases short and J 9 bases short, with 10 bases between. Germline values: CDR1 SGHRS, CDR2 YFSETQ. The CDR3 contains 13 residues. The CDR3 DNA follows: TGCGCCAGCAGCTTGGCCGTGGGATCTGAGCAGTTCTTC. Its translation: CASSLAVGSEQFF.

The rearrangement uses TRBV5-6 and TRBJ1-6; 7 nucleotides line up with TRBD1. Germline values: CDR1 SGHDT, CDR2 YYEEEE. The CDR3 is 15 residues long. V was pared by 1 base and J by 8 bases, with 6 bases of the junction left unmatched. The CDR3 loop reads CASSLQDRTYSPLHF. Written as DNA, the CDR3 is TGTGCCAGCAGCTTGCAGGACAGGACCTATTCACCCCTCCACTTT.

This clone showed up many times. The sample holds other DNA sequences that translate to the same CDR3. The chain has TRBV18 and TRBJ1-2; D is uncertain. This CDR3 spans 12 amino acids. Per germline, CDR1 KGHSH and CDR2 LQKENI. V lost 4 bases and J 2 bases, leaving 5 bases between the germline ends. The CDR3 coding sequence is TGTGCCAGCTCACTAGACAACTATGGCTACACCTTC. This encodes CASSLDNYGYTF.

The V gene is TRBV30, the J gene TRBJ2-7; weak D call: TRBD2 (6 bases). V lost 7 bases to trimming and J lost 2 bases, with 15 bases between them. CDR3 length equals 13 residues. Germline CDR1 GTSNPN, CDR2 SVGIG (reference sequence). CDR3 protein: CASTRGTTYEQYF. In nucleotides, the CDR3 is TGTGCCTCTACTCGCGGGACGACCTACGAGCAGTACTTC.

This clone showed up just a few times. This chain connects TRBV6-1 to TRBJ2-4; 8 nucleotides match TRBD1. CDR3 length equals 18 residues. Germline lookup yields CDR1 MNHNS and CDR2 SASEGT. The trim removed 2 bases at V and 3 bases at J, leaving 12 bases unmatched. CDR3 bases: TGTGCCAGCAGTGAACGATACTGGACAGGGTCGGACAAAAACATTCAGTACTTC. Amino acid sequence: CASSERYWTGSDKNIQYF.

The chain employs TRBV18 and TRBJ2-7, with TRBD2 matching 7 bases. V lost 5 bases and J lost 3; bases outside the gene matches: 4. The CDR3 has 13 residues. Germline V gene sequence: CDR1 KGHSH, CDR2 LQKENI. Written as DNA, the CDR3 is TGTGCCAGCTCAGGGGGGGTTAACTACGAGCAGTACTTC. This encodes CASSGGVNYEQYF.